This T cell receptor (beta chain) was profiled in a study of breast tumors, draining lymph nodes, adjacent tissues. Broader study findings: The lymph node origin of tumor T cells was framed as consistent with a hypothesis, not demonstrated. Tumor TCR diversity was below lymph nodes but above nontumor tissue.

The CDR3 is 15 residues long. The germline V and J ends were trimmed by 3 bases and 2 bases, with 11 bases remaining between them. Germline CDR1 is KGHSH and CDR2 is LQKENI. This clonotype has at least ten counts. Antigen unknown. TCRdb re-called the multiplex PCR reads through MiXCR, storing one row per CDR3 protein. In the table there are under 150,000 distinct CDR3 sequences, less than 25% of which are singletons. Breast cancer patients provided tissue from their axillary draining lymph nodes. The TCR was taken from a female donor with breast cancer. Some clones in this sample may be carry-over from other donors' samples. The sequenced sample consisted of axillary lymph node tissue. The chain employs TRBV18 and TRBJ1-3; tentatively, D is TRBD1 (5 bases). CDR3 in amino acids: CASSPRGEAGNTIYF. CDR3 in DNA: TGTGCCAGCTCACCGAGAGGGGAGGCTGGAAACACCATATATTTT.